A selection of T cell receptor beta chains follows, all from one sample in a study of coeliac disease. Method: immunoSEQ multiplex PCR; TCRdb's copy keeps in-frame clones and lacks some. The table lists just over 1,500 clones, roughly two thirds of them singletons. Sequencing input: intraepithelial lymphocytes from the gut. These receptors were taken from a woman aged 50 to 60 with celiac disease on a gluten-free diet. Each CDR3 is given with its conserved first and last residue. The D gene is left open where the match is weak. Part of the rows lack a size; the others show once, few, many or a class for expanded clones.

J	size	V	D	CDR3	DNA
TRBJ1-1	.	TRBV2	.	CASSEGGDGLNTEAFF	TGTGCCAGCAGTGAGGGAGGGGACGGGTTGAACACTGAAGCTTTCTTT
TRBJ1-2	.	TRBV28	.	CASRLPGGKAGGYTF	TGTGCCAGCAGACTTCCGGGAGGGAAGGCAGGTGGCTACACCTTC
TRBJ2-7	.	TRBV6-5	TRBD1	CASPPGTGSYEQYF	TGTGCCAGCCCCCCCGGGACAGGGTCCTACGAGCAGTACTTC
TRBJ1-4	.	TRBV7-9	.	CASRPPLGPLEGEKLFF	TGTGCCAGCAGGCCCCCCTTGGGCCCTCTTGAGGGTGAAAAACTGTTTTTT
TRBJ1-2	.	TRBV18	TRBD1	CASSPEQGIGGYTF	TGTGCCAGCTCACCAGAACAGGGGATTGGGGGCTACACCTTC
TRBJ1-2	.	TRBV10-3	TRBD1	CAISERQGDYGYTF	TGTGCCATCAGTGAGCGACAGGGGGACTATGGCTACACCTTC
TRBJ2-7	few	TRBV18	TRBD1	CASSPQRDSSYEQYF	TGTGCCAGCTCACCACAACGGGACAGTTCCTACGAGCAGTACTTC
TRBJ2-1	.	TRBV7-6	.	CASSLGQINEQFF	TGTGCCAGCAGCTTAGGACAGATCAATGAGCAGTTCTTC
TRBJ1-1	.	TRBV21-1	.	CASSTELGYTIRTEAFF	TGTGCCAGCAGTACAGAACTAGGCTACACAATTCGCACTGAAGCTTTCTTT
TRBJ2-1	large	TRBV14	.	CASSQGQGGFYNEQFF	TGTGCCAGCAGCCAAGGTCAGGGGGGATTCTACAATGAGCAGTTCTTC
TRBJ2-7	.	TRBV7-9	.	CASSHPNRAGEQYF	TGTGCCAGCAGCCATCCCAACAGGGCTGGCGAGCAGTACTTC
TRBJ1-1	.	TRBV4-3	.	CASSLRGSELFF	TGCGCCAGCAGCCTCAGGGGTTCCGAGCTCTTCTTT
TRBJ2-2	.	TRBV2	.	CATSGLVKGTGELFF	TGTGCCACCTCCGGTTTGGTGAAGGGGACCGGGGAGCTGTTTTTT
TRBJ1-1	.	TRBV5-1	TRBD1	CASSSTPPGQGHTEAFF	TGCGCCAGCAGCTCCACTCCTCCGGGACAGGGGCACACTGAAGCTTTCTTT
TRBJ1-1	.	TRBV6-5	.	CASSYSLAGVNTEAFF	TGTGCCAGCAGTTACTCTTTAGCCGGAGTGAACACTGAAGCTTTCTTT
TRBJ1-4	.	TRBV11-2	.	CASSLVGGRGGEKLFF	TGTGCCAGCAGCTTAGTAGGCGGCAGGGGTGGTGAAAAACTGTTTTTT
TRBJ2-2	.	TRBV27	TRBD2	CASSPHPLAGEVGGELFF	TGTGCCAGCAGTCCCCACCCACTAGCGGGGGAGGTGGGGGGGGAGCTGTTTTTT
TRBJ1-1	.	TRBV30	TRBD1	CAWSQGTGYGEAFF	TGTGCCTGGAGTCAGGGGACAGGGTATGGTGAAGCTTTCTTT